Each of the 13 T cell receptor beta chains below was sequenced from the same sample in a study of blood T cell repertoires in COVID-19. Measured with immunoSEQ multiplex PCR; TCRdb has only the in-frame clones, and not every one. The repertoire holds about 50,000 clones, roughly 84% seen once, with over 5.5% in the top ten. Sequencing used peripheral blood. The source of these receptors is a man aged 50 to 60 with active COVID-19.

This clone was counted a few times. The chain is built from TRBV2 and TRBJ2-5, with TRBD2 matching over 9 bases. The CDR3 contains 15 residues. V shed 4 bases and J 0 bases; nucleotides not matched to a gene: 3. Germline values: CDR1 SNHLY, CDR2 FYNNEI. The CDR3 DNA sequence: TGTGCCAGCAGTGGGCCTAGCGGGGACCAAGAGACCCAGTACTTC. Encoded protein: CASSGPSGDQETQYF.

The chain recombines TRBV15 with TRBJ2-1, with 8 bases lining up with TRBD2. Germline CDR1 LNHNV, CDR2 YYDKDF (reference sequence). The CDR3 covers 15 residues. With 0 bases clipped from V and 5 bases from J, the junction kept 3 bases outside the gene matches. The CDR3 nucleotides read TGTGCCACCAGCAGAGATGGGCGGGGGGACAATGAGCAGTTCTTC. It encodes CATSRDGRGDNEQFF.

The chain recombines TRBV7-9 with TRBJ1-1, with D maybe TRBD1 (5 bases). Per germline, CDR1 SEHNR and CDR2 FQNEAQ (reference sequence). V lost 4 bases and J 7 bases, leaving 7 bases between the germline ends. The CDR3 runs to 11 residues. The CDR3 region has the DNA TGTGCCAGCAGCTGGGGGGTTGAAGCTTTCTTT. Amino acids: CASSWGVEAFF.

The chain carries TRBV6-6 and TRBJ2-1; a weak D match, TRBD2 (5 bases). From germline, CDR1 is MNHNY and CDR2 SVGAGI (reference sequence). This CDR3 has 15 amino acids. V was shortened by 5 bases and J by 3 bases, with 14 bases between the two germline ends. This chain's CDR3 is CASSRGSEGYNEQFF. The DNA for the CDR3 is TGTGCCAGCAGTCGGGGTAGCGAGGGCTACAATGAGCAGTTCTTC.

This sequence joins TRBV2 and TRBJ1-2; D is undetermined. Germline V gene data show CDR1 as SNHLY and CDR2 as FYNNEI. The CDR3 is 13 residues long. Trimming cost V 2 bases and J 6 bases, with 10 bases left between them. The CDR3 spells CASSELVGHGYTF. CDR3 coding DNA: TGTGCCAGCAGTGAACTGGTTGGGCATGGCTACACCTTC.

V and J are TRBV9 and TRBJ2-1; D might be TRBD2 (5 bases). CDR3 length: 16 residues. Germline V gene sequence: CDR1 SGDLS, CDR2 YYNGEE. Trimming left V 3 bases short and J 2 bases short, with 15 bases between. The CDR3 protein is CASSEASGRTYNEQFF. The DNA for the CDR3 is TGTGCCAGCAGCGAGGCGAGCGGACGGACCTACAATGAGCAGTTCTTC.

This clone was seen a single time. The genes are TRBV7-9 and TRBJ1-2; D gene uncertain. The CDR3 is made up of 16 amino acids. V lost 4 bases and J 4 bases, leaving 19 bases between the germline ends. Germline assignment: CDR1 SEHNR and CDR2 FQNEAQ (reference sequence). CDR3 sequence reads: CASSSQARAKFYGYTF. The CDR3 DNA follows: TGTGCCAGCAGCTCGCAGGCGAGAGCTAAGTTCTATGGCTACACCTTC.

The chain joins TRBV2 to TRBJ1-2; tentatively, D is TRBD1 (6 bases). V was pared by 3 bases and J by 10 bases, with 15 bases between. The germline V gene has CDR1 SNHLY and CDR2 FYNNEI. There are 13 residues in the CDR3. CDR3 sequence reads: CASSEYRAAIYTF. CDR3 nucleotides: TGTGCCAGCAGTGAGTACAGGGCCGCGATCTACACCTTC. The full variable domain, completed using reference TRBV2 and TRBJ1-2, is EPEVTQTPSHQVTQMGQEVILRCVPISNHLYFYWYRQILGQKVEFLVSFYNNEISEKSEIFDDQFSVERPDGSNFTLKIRSTKLEDSAMYFCASSEYRAAIYTFGSGTRLTVV.

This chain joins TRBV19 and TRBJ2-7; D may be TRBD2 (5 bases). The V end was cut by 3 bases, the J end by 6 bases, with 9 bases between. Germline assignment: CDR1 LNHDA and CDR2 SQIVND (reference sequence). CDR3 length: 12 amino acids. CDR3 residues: CASSIRGGEQYF. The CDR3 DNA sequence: TGTGCCAGTAGTATCCGTGGAGGCGAGCAGTACTTC.

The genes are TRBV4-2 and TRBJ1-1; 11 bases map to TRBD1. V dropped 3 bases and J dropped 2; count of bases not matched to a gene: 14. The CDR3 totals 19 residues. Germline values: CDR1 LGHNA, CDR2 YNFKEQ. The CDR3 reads CASSQGPGTGGRENTEAFF. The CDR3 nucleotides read TGTGCCAGCAGCCAGGGACCCGGGACAGGGGGGAGAGAAAACACTGAAGCTTTCTTT.

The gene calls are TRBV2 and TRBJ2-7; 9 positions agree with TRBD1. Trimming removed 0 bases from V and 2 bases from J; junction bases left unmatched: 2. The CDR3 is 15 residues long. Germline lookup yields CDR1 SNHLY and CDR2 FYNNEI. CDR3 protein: CASSEAGQGPYEQYF. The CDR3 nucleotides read TGTGCCAGCAGTGAAGCGGGACAGGGTCCCTACGAGCAGTACTTC.

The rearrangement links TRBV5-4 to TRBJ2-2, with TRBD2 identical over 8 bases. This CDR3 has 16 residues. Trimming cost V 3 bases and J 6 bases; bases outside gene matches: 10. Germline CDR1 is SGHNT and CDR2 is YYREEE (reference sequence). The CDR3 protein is CASSSKRELDAGELFF. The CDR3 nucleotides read TGTGCCAGCAGCTCAAAGCGGGAGCTCGACGCCGGGGAGCTGTTTTTT.

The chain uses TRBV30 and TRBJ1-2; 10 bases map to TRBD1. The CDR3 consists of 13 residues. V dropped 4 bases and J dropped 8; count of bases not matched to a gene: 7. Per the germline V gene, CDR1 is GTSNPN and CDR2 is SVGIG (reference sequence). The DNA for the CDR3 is TGTGCCTGGAACGTGGGACAGGGGACCGGCTACACCTTC. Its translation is CAWNVGQGTGYTF. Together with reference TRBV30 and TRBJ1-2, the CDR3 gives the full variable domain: SQTIHQWPATLVQPVGSPLSLECTVEGTSNPNLYWYRQAAGRGLQLLFYSVGIGQISSEVPQNLSASRPQDRQFILSSKKLLLSDSGFYLCAWNVGQGTGYTFGSGTRLTVV.